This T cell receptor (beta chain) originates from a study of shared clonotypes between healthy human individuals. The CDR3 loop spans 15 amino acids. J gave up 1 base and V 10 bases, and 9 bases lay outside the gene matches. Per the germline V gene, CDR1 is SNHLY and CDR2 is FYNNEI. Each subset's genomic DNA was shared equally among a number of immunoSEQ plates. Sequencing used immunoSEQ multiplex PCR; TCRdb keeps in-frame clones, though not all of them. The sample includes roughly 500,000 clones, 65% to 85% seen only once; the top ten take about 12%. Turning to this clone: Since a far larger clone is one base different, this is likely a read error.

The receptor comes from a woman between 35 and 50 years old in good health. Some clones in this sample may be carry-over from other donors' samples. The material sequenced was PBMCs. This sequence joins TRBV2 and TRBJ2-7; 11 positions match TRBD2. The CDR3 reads CATPGSSGRSYEQYF. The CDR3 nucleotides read TGTGCCACACCCGGGTCTAGCGGGAGGTCCTACGAGCAGTACTTC. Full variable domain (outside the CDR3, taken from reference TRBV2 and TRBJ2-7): EPEVTQTPSHQVTQMGQEVILRCVPISNHLYFYWYRQILGQKVEFLVSFYNNEISEKSEIFDDQFSVERPDGSNFTLKIRSTKLEDSAMYFCATPGSSGRSYEQYFGPGTRLTVT.